The 15 T cell receptor beta chains given below trace back to one sample, sequenced in a study of T cell responses to AZD1222 COVID-19 vaccine. Only in-frame clones appear in the TCRdb table, and some are missing; sequencing was by immunoSEQ multiplex PCR. The table shows 120,000 to 150,000 clones, with about 81% occurring only once. The sample was peripheral blood, taken on day 0 of MenACWY control vaccination. These receptor sequences come from an adult in good health.

The chain has TRBV7-9 and TRBJ2-1; a weak D match, TRBD2 (6 bases). The germline CDR1 and CDR2 sequences are SEHNR and FQNEAQ (reference sequence). The V end was cut by 3 bases, the J end by 1 base, with 16 bases between. The CDR3 is 17 amino acids. The CDR3 DNA is TGTGCCAGCAGCTTGGGGCCGGGACTCCCTTCCTACAATGAGCAGTTCTTC. It codes for CASSLGPGLPSYNEQFF.

This sequence joins TRBV2 and TRBJ2-3; no reliable D call. Germline V gene data show CDR1 as SNHLY and CDR2 as FYNNEI. The germline V and J ends were trimmed by 6 bases and 2 bases, with 3 bases remaining between them. This CDR3 contains 11 residues. The CDR3 DNA reads TGTGCCAGCAGGTTCACAGATACGCAGTATTTT. It codes for CASRFTDTQYF.

V gene TRBV6-2 or TRBV6-3 combines with J gene TRBJ2-1; D call uncertain. This CDR3 is 14 amino acids long. V shed 6 bases and J shed 4 bases, with 13 bases lying between them. Looked up from germline, CDR1 is MNHEY and CDR2 is SVGEGT. Here the CDR3 reads CASSRPGRYNEQFF. As DNA, the CDR3 is TGTGCCAGCAGCAGGCCGGGCAGGTACAATGAGCAGTTCTTC.

V gene TRBV6-1 combines with J gene TRBJ2-1, with D perhaps matching TRBD1 or TRBD2 (7 bases each). The CDR3 is 15 amino acids. The V gene's germline CDR1 is MNHNS and CDR2 SASEGT. V was clipped by 6 bases and J by 2 bases, with 14 bases between them. The CDR3 is CASSQGEGAYNEQFF. The CDR3, as DNA: TGTGCCAGCAGCCAGGGGGAGGGGGCCTACAATGAGCAGTTCTTC.

The chain carries TRBV11-3 and TRBJ2-1; D is possibly TRBD2 (7 bases). Germline CDR1 and CDR2: SGHNT and YENEEA. V was cut by 1 base and J by 5 bases, with 9 bases left in between. The CDR3 runs to 14 residues. The CDR3 here is CASSLAGGDNEQFF. In DNA form, the CDR3 reads TGTGCCAGCAGCTTAGCGGGGGGCGACAATGAGCAGTTCTTC. The full variable domain, in which reference TRBV11-3 and TRBJ2-1 provide the parts outside the CDR3, is EAGVVQSPRYKIIEKKQPVAFWCNPISGHNTLYWYLQNLGQGPELLIRYENEEAVDDSQLPKDRFSAERLKGVDSTLKIQPAELGDSAVYLCASSLAGGDNEQFFGPGTRLTVL.

This sequence joins TRBV6-1 and TRBJ1-6, with TRBD1 as a possible D gene (5 bases). CDR3 length equals 16 residues. Trimming took off 3 bases at V and 4 bases at J, with 13 bases between the two ends. The germline CDR1 and CDR2 sequences are MNHNS and SASEGT. The CDR3 sequence: CASSDLGLGYNSPLHF. CDR3 nucleotides: TGTGCCAGCAGTGATCTGGGACTGGGATATAATTCACCCCTCCACTTT.

The genes are TRBV2 and TRBJ1-2; D unclear. The V end lost 4 bases, the J end lost 8 bases, and 14 bases lay between the germline ends. CDR1 and CDR2 from the germline V gene are SNHLY and FYNNEI. The length of the CDR3 is 13 residues. CDR3 in amino acids: CASSVEAEEGYTF. CDR3 nucleotide sequence: TGTGCCAGCAGTGTGGAGGCCGAGGAAGGCTACACCTTC.

This clone has only a few counts. The chain employs TRBV18 and TRBJ2-5; 14 bases line up with TRBD2. Germline CDR1 and CDR2: KGHSH and LQKENI. CDR3 size: 19 residues. With V trimmed by 3 bases and J by 2 bases, 11 bases remained unmatched. The CDR3 spells CASSPLGRTSGGYQETQYF. For the CDR3, the DNA is TGTGCCAGCTCACCTCTAGGCCGGACTAGCGGGGGGTATCAAGAGACCCAGTACTTC.

This clone came up once. J is TRBJ1-2 and V is TRBV28, with a weak D call TRBD1 (6 bases). There are 15 residues in the CDR3. Germline V gene data show CDR1 as MDHEN and CDR2 as SYDVKM. V lost 1 base to trimming and J lost 4 bases, with 13 bases between them. The CDR3 reads CASSLSNSRGYGYTF. The CDR3 DNA is TGTGCCAGCAGTTTATCGAACTCCAGGGGCTATGGCTACACCTTC.

The chain combines TRBV10-2 with TRBJ2-1; 16 bases line up with TRBD2. From germline, CDR1 is WSHSY and CDR2 SAAADI. The length of the CDR3 is 18 residues. J lost 7 bases, V lost 0 bases, and 6 bases had no gene match. CDR3 amino acids: CASSESGTSGGAVNEQFF. For the CDR3, the DNA is TGCGCCAGCAGTGAGTCGGGGACTAGCGGGGGGGCAGTAAATGAGCAGTTCTTC.

V is TRBV6-2 or TRBV6-3 and J is TRBJ1-2; TRBD1 is a possible D gene (6 bases). The CDR3 has 16 amino acids. Trimming left V 2 bases short and J 5 bases short, with 18 bases between. Germline loops: CDR1 MNHEY, CDR2 SVGEGT. The CDR3 bases are TGTGCCAGCAGTTACGGTACAGGGCGGGATCAGTATGGCTACACCTTC. This sequence encodes CASSYGTGRDQYGYTF.

This clone turned up a few times. The chain employs TRBV14 and TRBJ1-6, with D possibly being TRBD1 (6 bases). Trimming left V 3 bases short and J 4 bases short, with 10 bases between. The germline V gene encodes CDR1 SGHDN and CDR2 FVKESK. This CDR3 has 15 residues. This chain's CDR3 is CASSQGALYNSPLHF. The CDR3 coding sequence is TGTGCCAGCAGCCAGGGGGCACTTTATAATTCACCCCTCCACTTT.

V and J are TRBV6-5 and TRBJ2-5, with D perhaps TRBD1 (7 bases). V dropped 7 bases and J dropped 5 bases, with 20 bases sitting between them. The germline gives CDR1 MNHEY, CDR2 SVGAGI. The CDR3 totals 15 residues. In DNA form, the CDR3 reads TGTGCCAGCAAGGAGGGGACAGTCGGTTGGGAGACCCAGTACTTC. Protein sequence: CASKEGTVGWETQYF.

The chain carries TRBV7-9 and TRBJ1-2; D is ambiguous. The V end lost 2 bases, the J end lost 1 base, and 5 bases lay between the germline ends. CDR1 is SEHNR and CDR2 is FQNEAQ in the germline V gene (reference sequence). This CDR3 region has 13 residues. CDR3 DNA: TGTGCCAGCAGCTTACAGAGTAACTATGGCTACACCTTC. Translation: CASSLQSNYGYTF.

V is TRBV19 and J is TRBJ1-1; a weak D match, TRBD1 (5 bases). The V end was cut by 9 bases, the J end by 1 base, with 12 bases between. The CDR3 is 13 residues long. Germline V lookup: CDR1 LNHDA, CDR2 SQIVND (reference sequence). CDR3 loop: CASRVTGNTEAFF. As DNA, the CDR3 is TGTGCCAGCAGAGTAACAGGGAACACTGAAGCTTTCTTT.